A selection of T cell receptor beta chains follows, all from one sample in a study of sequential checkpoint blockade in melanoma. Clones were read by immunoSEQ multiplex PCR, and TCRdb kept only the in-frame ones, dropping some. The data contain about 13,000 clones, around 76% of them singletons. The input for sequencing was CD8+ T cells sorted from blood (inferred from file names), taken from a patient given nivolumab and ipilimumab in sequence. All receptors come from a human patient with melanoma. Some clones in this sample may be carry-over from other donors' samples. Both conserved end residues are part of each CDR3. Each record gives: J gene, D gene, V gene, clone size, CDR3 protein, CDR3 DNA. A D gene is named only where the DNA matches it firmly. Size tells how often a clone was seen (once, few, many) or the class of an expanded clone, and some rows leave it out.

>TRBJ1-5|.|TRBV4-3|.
CASSQFTGYQPQHF
TGCGCCAGCAGCCAATTTACGGGGTATCAGCCCCAGCATTTT
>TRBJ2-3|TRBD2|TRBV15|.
CATRDGGGADTQYF
TGTGCCACCCGGGACGGGGGGGGCGCAGATACGCAGTATTTT
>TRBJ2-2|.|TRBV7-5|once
CARSLVTGINTGELFF
TGTGCCAGAAGCTTAGTTACAGGGATTAACACCGGGGAGCTGTTTTTT
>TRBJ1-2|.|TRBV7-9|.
CASSLGPGGYGYTF
TGTGCCAGCAGCTTAGGGCCGGGGGGCTATGGCTACACCTTC
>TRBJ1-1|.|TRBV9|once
CASSGGGTRSSTEAFF
TGTGCCAGCAGCGGGGGGGGGACACGCAGTTCGACTGAAGCTTTCTTT
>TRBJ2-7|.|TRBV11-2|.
CASSLSRELPYEQYF
TGTGCCAGCAGCTTAAGCCGGGAACTTCCCTACGAGCAGTACTTC
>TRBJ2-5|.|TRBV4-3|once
CASSQDHTGRETQYF
TGCGCCAGCAGCCAAGATCATACAGGACGAGAGACCCAGTACTTC
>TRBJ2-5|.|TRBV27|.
CASSLWGQQETQYF
TGTGCCAGCAGTTTATGGGGGCAGCAAGAGACCCAGTACTTC
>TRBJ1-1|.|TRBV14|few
CASSQGGQFEAFF
TGTGCCAGCAGCCAAGGCGGACAGTTTGAAGCTTTCTTT
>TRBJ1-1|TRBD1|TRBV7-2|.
CASSIGQGDEAFF
TGTGCCAGCAGCATTGGACAGGGGGATGAAGCTTTCTTT
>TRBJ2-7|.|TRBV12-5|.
CASGYSGREQYF
TGTGCTAGTGGTTACTCAGGGCGCGAGCAGTACTTC
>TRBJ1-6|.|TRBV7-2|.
CASSLTGPSPLHF
TGTGCCAGCAGCTTGACAGGTCCCTCACCCCTCCACTTT
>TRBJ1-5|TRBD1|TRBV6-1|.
CASSERGQGRNQPQHF
TGTGCCAGCAGTGAGCGGGGACAGGGTCGCAATCAGCCCCAGCATTTT
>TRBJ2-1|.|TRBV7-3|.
CASSLTPGNNEQFF
TGTGCCAGCAGCTTAACCCCCGGGAACAATGAGCAGTTCTTC
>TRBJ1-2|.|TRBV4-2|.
CASSQLRVDGYTF
TGTGCCAGCAGCCAGTTAAGAGTGGATGGCTACACCTTC
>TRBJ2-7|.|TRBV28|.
CASRRRYEQYF
TGTGCCAGCCGACGGAGGTACGAGCAGTACTTC
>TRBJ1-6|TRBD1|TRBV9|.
CASSVGTGTVPLHF
TGTGCCAGCAGCGTAGGGACAGGCACGGTCCCCCTCCACTTT
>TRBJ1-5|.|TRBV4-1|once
CASSQDGNSNQPQHF
TGCGCCAGCAGCCAAGACGGGAATAGCAATCAGCCCCAGCATTTT
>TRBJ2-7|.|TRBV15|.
CATSRTPGTGHYEQYF
TGTGCCACCAGCAGAACCCCCGGGACTGGACACTACGAGCAGTACTTC
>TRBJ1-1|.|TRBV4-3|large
CASSHSEGTEAFF
TGCGCCAGCAGCCATTCAGAGGGAACTGAAGCTTTCTTT
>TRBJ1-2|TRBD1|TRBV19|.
CASSPRHRGDGYTF
TGTGCCAGTAGTCCCCGACACAGGGGGGATGGCTACACCTTC
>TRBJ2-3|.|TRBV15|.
CATSREARGSDTQYF
TGTGCCACCAGCAGAGAGGCGCGGGGCTCAGATACGCAGTATTTT
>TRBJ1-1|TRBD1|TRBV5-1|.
CASRGQTNTEAFF
TGCGCCAGCAGGGGACAGACGAACACTGAAGCTTTCTTT
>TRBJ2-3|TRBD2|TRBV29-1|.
CSVVLAGVTDTQYF
TGCAGCGTTGTGCTAGCGGGGGTCACAGATACGCAGTATTTT
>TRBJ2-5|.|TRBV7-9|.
CASSSWETGSEETQYF
TGTGCCAGCAGCTCCTGGGAGACAGGATCAGAAGAGACCCAGTACTTC
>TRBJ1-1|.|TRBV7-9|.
CASSSLTGKRGEAFF
TGTGCCAGCAGCTCCCTGACAGGAAAGAGGGGTGAAGCTTTCTTT
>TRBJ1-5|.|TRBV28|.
CASSWDNWGQPQHF
TGTGCCAGCAGTTGGGACAATTGGGGCCAGCCCCAGCATTTT
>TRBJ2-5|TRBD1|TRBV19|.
CASSIRSGRGQETQYF
TGTGCCAGTAGTATACGTTCTGGCAGGGGGCAAGAGACCCAGTACTTC
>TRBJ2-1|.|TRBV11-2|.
CASSPPGQTYNEQFF
TGTGCCAGCAGCCCCCCCGGACAAACCTACAATGAGCAGTTCTTC
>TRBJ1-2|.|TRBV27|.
CASSDGVWDGYTF
TGTGCCAGCAGTGACGGGGTTTGGGATGGCTACACCTTC
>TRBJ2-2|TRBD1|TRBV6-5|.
CASSSGTDNTGELFF
TGTGCCAGCAGTTCCGGGACAGACAACACCGGGGAGCTGTTTTTT